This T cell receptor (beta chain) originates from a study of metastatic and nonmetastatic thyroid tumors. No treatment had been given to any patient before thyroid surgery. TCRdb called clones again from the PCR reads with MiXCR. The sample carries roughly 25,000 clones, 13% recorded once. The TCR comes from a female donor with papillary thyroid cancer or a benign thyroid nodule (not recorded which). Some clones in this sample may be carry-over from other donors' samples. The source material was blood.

CDR3 amino acids: CSAETGWPYEQYF. CDR3 DNA sequence: TGCAGTGCTGAGACTGGGTGGCCCTACGAGCAGTACTTC. The chain couples TRBV20-1 to TRBJ2-7; D not resolved. V gave up 5 bases and J gave up 2 bases, with 13 bases separating them. The CDR3 is made up of 13 amino acids. The germline V gene encodes CDR1 DFQATT and CDR2 SNEGSKA (reference sequence).